These 4 T cell receptor beta chains were sequenced from one sample in a study of T cells in Graves' hyperthyroidism and ophthalmopathy (dated by TCRdb to between 2017 and 2020). Libraries were made using multiplex PCR. The reads were generated on an Illumina HiSeq 2000. TCR beta CDR3 regions were amplified from RNA transcripts. The TCR CDR3 was subjected to a first round of RT-PCR using the HTBI primer set and the Qiagen OneStep RT-PCR kit. TCRdb applied fastp at Q25 and MiXCR to the public reads, then kept only in-frame beta chains. Rows merge per CDR3 protein into single entries with the most common DNA and genes. The sample table records about 840,000 distinct CDR3 sequences; about 38% of these occur just once. The ten largest clonotypes hold around 10% of the sample. What was sequenced was blood. The source is a young man with Graves' hyperthyroidism.

This clonotype has a handful of counts. The CDR3 reads CASSLSRDYDSYEQYF. CDR3 bases: TGTGCCAGCAGCTTGTCCCGGGACTACGACTCCTACGAGCAGTACTTC. This chain uses TRBV7-9 with TRBJ2-7; 7 bases agree with TRBD2. Germline V gene data show CDR1 as SEHNR and CDR2 as FQNEAQ (reference sequence). Trimming took 3 bases from V and 0 from J; bases not matched to a gene: 8. This CDR3 has 16 amino acids.

Concerning this clonotype: Being one base from a much bigger clone, this may be a read error. For the CDR3, the DNA is TGTGCCAGCAGCTCAGGTGGGGCGGCCCTCGAGCAGTACTTC. Translation: CASSSGGAALEQYF. The chain recombines TRBV7-2 with TRBJ2-7, with D perhaps TRBD1 (5 bases). Germline values: CDR1 SGHTA, CDR2 FQGNSA. Trimming shortened V by 4 bases and J by 6 bases, and 16 bases separated the two germline ends. This CDR3 region has 14 residues. Based on the CDR3 plus reference TRBV7-2 and TRBJ2-7, the full variable domain is GAGVSQSPSNKVTEKGKDVELRCDPISGHTALYWYRQSLGQGLEFLIYFQGNSAPDKSGLPSDRFSAERTGGSVSTLTIQRTQQEDSAVYLCASSSGGAALEQYFGPGTRLTVT.

This clonotype has a handful of counts. The chain recombines TRBV9 with TRBJ2-7; 8 bases are a match to TRBD2. Matching the DNA end better, TRBJ2-5 makes the J call doubtful. This CDR3 region has 16 residues. The V gene's germline CDR1 is SGDLS and CDR2 YYNGEE. The CDR3 DNA sequence: TGTGCCAGCAGTAAGTTGGGCGGGGGGCACCAAGAGACCCAGTACTTC. Protein product: CASSKLGGGHQETQYF.

The chain joins TRBV19 to TRBJ1-1; 7 bases line up with TRBD1. Trimming removed 3 bases from V and 4 bases from J; junction bases left unmatched: 8. CDR3 size: 15 residues. Germline lookup yields CDR1 LNHDA and CDR2 SQIVND (reference sequence). The CDR3 reads CASSIRQGLGTEAFF. The CDR3 bases are TGTGCCAGTAGTATCCGACAGGGTTTAGGCACTGAAGCTTTCTTT. The full variable domain, with the rest looked up from reference TRBV19 and TRBJ1-1, is DGGITQSPKYLFRKEGQNVTLSCEQNLNHDAMYWYRQDPGQGLRLIYYSQIVNDFQKGDIAEGYSVSREKKESFPLTVTSAQKNPTAFYLCASSIRQGLGTEAFFGQGTRLTVV.